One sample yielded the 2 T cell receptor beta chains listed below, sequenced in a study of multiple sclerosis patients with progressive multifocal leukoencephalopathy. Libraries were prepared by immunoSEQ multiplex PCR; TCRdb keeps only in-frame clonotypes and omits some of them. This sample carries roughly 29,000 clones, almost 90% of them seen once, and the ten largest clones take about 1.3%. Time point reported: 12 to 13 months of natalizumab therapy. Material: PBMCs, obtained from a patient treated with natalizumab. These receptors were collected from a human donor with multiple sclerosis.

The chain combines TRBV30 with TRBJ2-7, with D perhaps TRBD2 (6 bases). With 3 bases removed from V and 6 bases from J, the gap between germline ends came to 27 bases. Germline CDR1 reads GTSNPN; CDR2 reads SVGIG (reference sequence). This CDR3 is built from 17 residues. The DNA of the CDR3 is TGTGCCTGGAGGCAGCCCCGGAGGGTGAGCTTCCCTGGCGAGCAGTACTTC. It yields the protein CAWRQPRRVSFPGEQYF.

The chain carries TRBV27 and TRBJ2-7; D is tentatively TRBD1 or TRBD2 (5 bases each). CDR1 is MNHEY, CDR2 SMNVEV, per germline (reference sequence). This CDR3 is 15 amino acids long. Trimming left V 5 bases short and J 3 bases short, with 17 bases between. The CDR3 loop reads CASSPRVGGGYEQYF. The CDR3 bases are TGTGCCAGCAGTCCCAGGGTAGGTGGGGGCTACGAGCAGTACTTC.